These T cell receptor beta chains were read from a single sample in a study of OX40 agonist ivuxolimab in advanced cancers. TCRdb keeps only in-frame clones here, not all; method: immunoSEQ multiplex PCR. The sample contains 78,000 or so clones, approximately 89% of which appear only once. Sequenced material: CD4+ or CD8+ T cells sorted from blood, taken in a trial of the OX40 agonist ivuxolimab. These receptors originate from an adult with an advanced solid tumor such as melanoma, head and neck, liver or kidney cancer. Both conserved end residues are part of each CDR3. The D gene is left open where the match is weak. Expanded clones are given a class, and other clones once, few, many or no size at all.

size: .
length: 17
D: TRBD1
J: TRBJ2-3
V: TRBV9
CDR3: CASSVTGTGDGTDTQYF
DNA: TGTGCCAGCAGCGTAACGGGGACAGGGGATGGGACAGATACGCAGTATTTT

size: .
length: 15
D: .
J: TRBJ1-5
V: TRBV7-2
CDR3: CASSLESHPNQPQHF
DNA: TGTGCCAGCAGCCTGGAAAGTCACCCCAATCAGCCCCAGCATTTT

size: few
length: 15
D: TRBD2
J: TRBJ2-2
V: TRBV7-3
CDR3: CASSRTSANTGELFF
DNA: TGTGCCAGCAGTCGTACTAGCGCGAACACCGGGGAGCTGTTTTTT

size: .
length: 16
D: TRBD1
J: TRBJ2-2
V: TRBV18
CDR3: CASSPPGTGGTGELFF
DNA: TGTGCCAGCTCACCACCCGGGACAGGGGGAACCGGGGAGCTGTTTTTT

size: .
length: 16
D: TRBD2
J: TRBJ2-2
V: TRBV6-1
CDR3: CASSEAGGTNTGELFF
DNA: TGTGCCAGCAGTGAAGCGGGGGGGACTAACACCGGGGAGCTGTTTTTT

size: .
length: 12
D: .
J: TRBJ2-1
V: TRBV10-3
CDR3: CAISVEGVKQFF
DNA: TGTGCCATCAGTGTTGAGGGTGTTAAGCAGTTCTTC

size: .
length: 14
D: TRBD1
J: TRBJ2-7
V: TRBV5-5
CDR3: CASSPRQGTYEQYF
DNA: TGTGCCAGCAGCCCCCGACAGGGGACCTACGAGCAGTACTTC

size: few
length: 15
D: .
J: TRBJ1-5
V: TRBV19
CDR3: CASSLRPWGNQPQHF
DNA: TGTGCCAGTAGTTTACGACCTTGGGGCAATCAGCCCCAGCATTTT

size: .
length: 13
D: .
J: TRBJ2-7
V: TRBV11-2
CDR3: CASSLGESYEQYF
DNA: TGTGCCAGCAGCTTAGGGGAATCCTACGAGCAGTACTTC

size: once
length: 13
D: .
J: TRBJ1-4
V: TRBV18
CDR3: CASSPMENEKLFF
DNA: TGTGCCAGCTCACCCATGGAAAATGAAAAACTGTTTTTT

size: .
length: 15
D: TRBD2
J: TRBJ2-3
V: TRBV6-5
CDR3: CASTLSGGATDTQYF
DNA: TGTGCCAGCACCTTAAGCGGGGGGGCCACAGATACGCAGTATTTT

size: .
length: 13
D: TRBD2
J: TRBJ2-3
V: TRBV28
CDR3: CASGASGRNTQYF
DNA: TGTGCCAGCGGGGCTAGCGGGAGAAATACGCAGTATTTT

size: .
length: 16
D: TRBD2
J: TRBJ2-1
V: TRBV13
CDR3: CASSLGIGLAWNEQFF
DNA: TGTGCCAGCAGCTTAGGCATTGGACTAGCGTGGAATGAGCAGTTCTTC

size: .
length: 16
D: .
J: TRBJ1-5
V: TRBV15
CDR3: CATSTRTGRGNQPQHF
DNA: TGTGCCACCAGCACGCGGACGGGGAGGGGGAATCAGCCCCAGCATTTT

size: .
length: 15
D: TRBD1
J: TRBJ1-5
V: TRBV7-2
CDR3: CASSLDRERNQPQHF
DNA: TGTGCCAGCAGCCTCGACAGGGAGCGCAATCAGCCCCAGCATTTT

size: .
length: 15
D: .
J: TRBJ1-5
V: TRBV11-2
CDR3: CASSLGRGAGQPQHF
DNA: TGTGCCAGCAGCTTAGGGAGGGGCGCAGGGCAGCCCCAGCATTTT

size: .
length: 14
D: TRBD1
J: TRBJ2-7
V: TRBV7-9
CDR3: CASSSPPGQEKQYF
DNA: TGTGCCAGCAGCTCTCCCCCGGGACAGGAGAAGCAGTACTTC

size: .
length: 13
D: .
J: TRBJ1-6
V: TRBV10-3
CDR3: CAISGGPNSPLHF
DNA: TGTGCCATCAGTGGGGGACCGAATTCACCCCTCCACTTT

size: .
length: 14
D: .
J: TRBJ2-7
V: TRBV15
CDR3: CATSREVRGIEQYF
DNA: TGTGCCACCAGCAGAGAGGTCAGGGGTATAGAGCAGTACTTC

size: few
length: 15
D: TRBD1
J: TRBJ1-3
V: TRBV5-4
CDR3: CASSSGQITGNTIYF
DNA: TGTGCCAGCAGCTCGGGACAGATAACTGGAAACACCATATATTTT

size: .
length: 18
D: TRBD1
J: TRBJ2-6
V: TRBV19
CDR3: CASSIGLRGRPGANVLTF
DNA: TGTGCCAGTAGTATAGGGTTGAGGGGGCGACCTGGGGCCAACGTCCTGACTTTC

size: .
length: 13
D: TRBD1
J: TRBJ1-1
V: TRBV29-1
CDR3: CSVWTGENTEAFF
DNA: TGCAGCGTTTGGACAGGGGAGAACACTGAAGCTTTCTTT

size: .
length: 15
D: TRBD1
J: TRBJ2-7
V: TRBV7-2
CDR3: CASSPQGASSYEQYF
DNA: TGTGCCAGCAGCCCGCAGGGGGCAAGCTCCTACGAGCAGTACTTC

size: once
length: 17
D: TRBD2
J: TRBJ2-3
V: TRBV4-1
CDR3: CASSQDPTGGPQDTQYF
DNA: TGCGCCAGCAGCCAAGATCCTACGGGAGGCCCTCAGGATACGCAGTATTTT

size: .
length: 14
D: TRBD1
J: TRBJ2-7
V: TRBV28
CDR3: CASSRDRVVDEQYF
DNA: TGTGCCAGCAGCCGGGACAGGGTAGTAGACGAGCAGTACTTC

size: once
length: 14
D: .
J: TRBJ1-5
V: TRBV30
CDR3: CAWSRGGDRQPQHF
DNA: TGTGCCTGGAGCCGGGGTGGGGATAGGCAGCCCCAGCATTTT

size: .
length: 16
D: TRBD1
J: TRBJ1-5
V: TRBV2
CDR3: CASTSDGQVLNQPQHF
DNA: TGTGCCAGCACCTCGGATGGACAGGTTCTTAATCAGCCCCAGCATTTT

size: .
length: 13
D: TRBD2
J: TRBJ2-2
V: TRBV18
CDR3: CASSPSGGGELFF
DNA: TGTGCCAGCTCGCCTTCGGGGGGTGGGGAGCTGTTTTTT

size: .
length: 15
D: TRBD1
J: TRBJ2-1
V: TRBV25-1
CDR3: CASSDPGTGLYEQFF
DNA: TGTGCCAGCAGTGATCCCGGGACAGGGCTATATGAGCAGTTCTTC

size: few
length: 11
D: .
J: TRBJ1-4
V: TRBV30
CDR3: CAWKSGEKLFF
DNA: TGTGCCTGGAAGAGTGGGGAAAAACTGTTTTTT

size: .
length: 14
D: .
J: TRBJ1-2
V: TRBV6-5
CDR3: CASSRTGPGYGYTF
DNA: TGTGCCAGCAGCCGTACAGGGCCCGGCTATGGCTACACCTTC

size: .
length: 13
D: TRBD1
J: TRBJ1-1
V: TRBV7-9
CDR3: CASSLSTGTEAFF
DNA: TGTGCCAGCAGCCTATCGACAGGGACTGAAGCTTTCTTT

size: .
length: 15
D: .
J: TRBJ1-5
V: TRBV7-8
CDR3: CASSLARGVNQPQHF
DNA: TGTGCCAGCAGCTTAGCGCGGGGGGTCAATCAGCCCCAGCATTTT

size: .
length: 13
D: .
J: TRBJ2-1
V: TRBV5-1
CDR3: CASSLVLDNEQFF
DNA: TGCGCCAGCAGCTTGGTGCTCGACAATGAGCAGTTCTTC

size: .
length: 16
D: .
J: TRBJ1-5
V: TRBV5-1
CDR3: CASSLTPGTLGAAQHF
DNA: TGCGCCAGCAGCTTGACCCCCGGGACCTTAGGGGCAGCCCAGCATTTT

size: .
length: 16
D: .
J: TRBJ1-2
V: TRBV6-5
CDR3: CASSYSRQPALYGYTF
DNA: TGTGCCAGCAGTTACTCTAGGCAGCCCGCTCTCTATGGCTACACCTTC

size: few
length: 13
D: .
J: TRBJ1-1
V: TRBV30
CDR3: CAWSQGRNTEAFF
DNA: TGTGCCTGGAGTCAGGGTAGAAACACTGAAGCTTTCTTT

size: .
length: 14
D: .
J: TRBJ1-2
V: TRBV28
CDR3: CASSLDRRNYGYTF
DNA: TGTGCCAGCAGCCTAGACCGACGGAACTATGGCTACACCTTC

size: .
length: 12
D: .
J: TRBJ1-2
V: TRBV7-9
CDR3: CASGPPGGGYTF
DNA: TGTGCCAGCGGCCCCCCCGGGGGAGGCTACACCTTC

size: .
length: 14
D: .
J: TRBJ1-2
V: TRBV5-1
CDR3: CASSLEVQNYGYTF
DNA: TGCGCCAGCAGCTTGGAGGTACAGAACTATGGCTACACCTTC

size: .
length: 14
D: .
J: TRBJ2-4
V: TRBV30
CDR3: CAWRPSGERDIQYF
DNA: TGTGCCTGGAGGCCCTCAGGGGAAAGGGACATTCAGTACTTC

size: .
length: 13
D: .
J: TRBJ2-7
V: TRBV30
CDR3: CAWSRSGVSEQYF
DNA: TGTGCCTGGAGTAGATCGGGGGTTAGCGAGCAGTACTTC

size: .
length: 15
D: TRBD2
J: TRBJ2-3
V: TRBV9
CDR3: CASSVLAGTTDTQYF
DNA: TGTGCCAGCAGCGTTCTAGCGGGAACTACAGATACGCAGTATTTT

size: .
length: 14
D: TRBD1
J: TRBJ1-2
V: TRBV9
CDR3: CASSPDRFLYGYTF
DNA: TGTGCCAGCAGCCCGGACAGGTTCCTTTATGGCTACACCTTC

size: .
length: 14
D: TRBD1
J: TRBJ1-4
V: TRBV18
CDR3: CASSPGQGNEKLFF
DNA: TGTGCCAGCTCACCGGGACAGGGGAATGAAAAACTGTTTTTT

size: .
length: 15
D: .
J: TRBJ1-2
V: TRBV5-1
CDR3: CASSLARGGNYGYTF
DNA: TGCGCCAGCAGCTTGGCTCGGGGGGGTAACTATGGCTACACCTTC